This T cell receptor (beta chain) was captured by sequencing in a study of blood T cell repertoires in COVID-19. The germline V gene has CDR1 MNHEY and CDR2 SVGAGI. The CDR3 spans 15 residues. Trimming removed 0 bases from V and 1 base from J, with 7 bases in between. Original processing notes: Reference gene primer amplification yielded estimated nucleated cell counts. Clones were sequenced by immunoSEQ multiplex PCR, and TCRdb holds only the in-frame ones, with some missing. That table gives V, J and clone size, and the DNA gave D and trimming. The sample shows about 370,000 clones, around 91% of them seen only once. Participant ages covered about 18 to 90 years across 24 US areas.

This clonotype was obtained from a man younger than 35 who had recovered from COVID-19. Material: PBMCs or T cells enriched from blood (not recorded which). The chain recombines TRBV6-5 with TRBJ2-1, with D possibly matching TRBD2 (6 bases). The CDR3 loop is CASSYSAGSYNEQFF. The CDR3 DNA reads as TGTGCCAGCAGTTACTCGGCGGGATCCTACAATGAGCAGTTCTTC.